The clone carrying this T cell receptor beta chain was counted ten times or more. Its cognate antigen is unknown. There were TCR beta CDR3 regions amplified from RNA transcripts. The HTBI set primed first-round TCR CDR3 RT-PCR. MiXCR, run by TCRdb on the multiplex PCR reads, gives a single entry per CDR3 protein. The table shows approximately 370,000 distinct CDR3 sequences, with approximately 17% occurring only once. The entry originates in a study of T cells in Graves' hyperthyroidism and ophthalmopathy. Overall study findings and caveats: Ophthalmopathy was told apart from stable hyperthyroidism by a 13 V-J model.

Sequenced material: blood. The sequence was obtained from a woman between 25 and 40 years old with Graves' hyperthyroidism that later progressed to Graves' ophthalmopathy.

DNA for the CDR3: TGTGCCAGCAGTGACAAGGCAGGGTGGTCACCCCTCCACTTT. Its protein is CASSDKAGWSPLHF. The gene calls are TRBV6-1 and TRBJ1-6; possible D gene TRBD1, 5 bases. CDR1 is MNHNS and CDR2 is SASEGT in the germline V gene. The CDR3 is 14 residues long. Trimming left V 3 bases short and J 10 bases short, with 13 bases between.